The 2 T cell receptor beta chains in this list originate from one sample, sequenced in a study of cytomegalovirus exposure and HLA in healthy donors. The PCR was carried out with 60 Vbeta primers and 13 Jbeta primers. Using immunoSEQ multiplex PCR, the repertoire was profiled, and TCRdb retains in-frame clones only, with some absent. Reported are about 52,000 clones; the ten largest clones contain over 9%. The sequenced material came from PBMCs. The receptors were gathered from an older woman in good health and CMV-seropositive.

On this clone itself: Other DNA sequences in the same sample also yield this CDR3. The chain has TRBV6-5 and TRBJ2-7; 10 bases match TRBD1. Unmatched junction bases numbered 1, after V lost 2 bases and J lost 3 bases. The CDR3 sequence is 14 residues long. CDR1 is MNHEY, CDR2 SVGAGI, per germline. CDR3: CASSYRDRGYEQYF. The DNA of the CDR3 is TGTGCCAGCAGTTACCGGGACAGGGGCTACGAGCAGTACTTC.

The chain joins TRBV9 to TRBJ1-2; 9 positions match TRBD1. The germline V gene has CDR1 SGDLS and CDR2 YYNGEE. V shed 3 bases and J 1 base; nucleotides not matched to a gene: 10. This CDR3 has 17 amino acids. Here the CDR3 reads CASSEPAGTGNNYGYTF. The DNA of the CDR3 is TGTGCCAGCAGCGAACCAGCCGGGACAGGGAATAACTATGGCTACACCTTC.